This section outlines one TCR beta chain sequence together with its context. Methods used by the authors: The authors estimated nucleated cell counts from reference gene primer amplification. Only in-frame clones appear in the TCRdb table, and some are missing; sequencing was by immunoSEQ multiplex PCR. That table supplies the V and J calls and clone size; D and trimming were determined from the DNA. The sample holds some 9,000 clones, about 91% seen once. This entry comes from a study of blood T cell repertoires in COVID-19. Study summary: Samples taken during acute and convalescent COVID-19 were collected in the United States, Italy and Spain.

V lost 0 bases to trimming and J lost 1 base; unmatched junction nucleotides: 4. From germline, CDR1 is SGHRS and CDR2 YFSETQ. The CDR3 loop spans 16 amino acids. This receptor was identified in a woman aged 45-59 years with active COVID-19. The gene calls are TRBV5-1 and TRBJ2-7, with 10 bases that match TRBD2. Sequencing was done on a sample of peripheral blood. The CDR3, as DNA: TGCGCCAGCAGCTTGGGGACTAGCGGCCGTTCCTACGAGCAGTACTTC. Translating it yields CASSLGTSGRSYEQYF.